The 17 T cell receptor beta chains below were found in one sample sequenced in a study of blood T cell repertoires in COVID-19. The data were produced by immunoSEQ multiplex PCR, yet TCRdb's version contains in-frame clones alone and is incomplete. This table has over 250,000 clones, 87% appearing once. The specimen sequenced was peripheral blood. These receptors were taken from a woman in her forties who had recovered from COVID-19.

The rearrangement joins TRBV5-1 to TRBJ2-7, with TRBD2 identical over 9 bases. V was clipped by 4 bases and J by 4 bases; unmatched bases: 6. From germline, CDR1 is SGHRS and CDR2 YFSETQ. The CDR3 covers 14 residues. CDR3 DNA: TGCGCCAGCAGCACGCGGGGGGGCTCATACGAGCAGTACTTC. Translated: CASSTRGGSYEQYF. The whole variable domain, remainder taken from reference TRBV5-1 and TRBJ2-7, is KAGVTQTPRYLIKTRGQQVTLSCSPISGHRSVSWYQQTPGQGLQFLFEYFSETQRNKGNFPGRFSGRQFSNSRSEMNVSTLELGDSALYLCASSTRGGSYEQYFGPGTRLTVT.

This clone has just one count. V and J are TRBV6-2 or TRBV6-3 and TRBJ2-3; 9 nucleotides align to TRBD1. The germline CDR1 and CDR2 sequences are MNHEY and SVGEGT. J was trimmed by 3 bases and V by 2 bases; bases with no gene match: 12. This CDR3 has 18 amino acids. CDR3 sequence reads: CASSYPPTGGGLTDTQYF. The DNA of the CDR3 is TGTGCCAGCAGTTACCCCCCCACAGGGGGCGGTTTAACAGATACGCAGTATTTT.

V is TRBV7-2 and J is TRBJ2-3; unclear D gene. V lost 5 bases to trimming and J lost 0 bases, with 9 bases between them. This CDR3 is 14 amino acids long. CDR1 and CDR2 from the germline V gene are SGHTA and FQGNSA. The CDR3 reads CASSRRRSTDTQYF. The CDR3 nucleotides are TGTGCCAGCAGCAGGAGAAGAAGCACAGATACGCAGTATTTT.

The V gene is TRBV7-9, the J gene TRBJ2-7; 11 nucleotides match TRBD2. The CDR3 sequence is 15 residues long. V lost 5 bases and J lost 0; bases outside the gene matches: 3. Germline values: CDR1 SEHNR, CDR2 FQNEAQ (reference sequence). The DNA of the CDR3 is TGTGCCAGCAGCCGGGGACTAGCGGACTCCTACGAGCAGTACTTC. This sequence encodes CASSRGLADSYEQYF. Full variable domain (rest looked up from reference TRBV7-9 and TRBJ2-7): DTGVSQNPRHKITKRGQNVTFRCDPISEHNRLYWYRQTLGQGPEFLTYFQNEAQLEKSRLLSDRFSAERPKGSFSTLEIQRTEQGDSAMYLCASSRGLADSYEQYFGPGTRLTVT.

This sequence joins TRBV21-1 and TRBJ1-1. TRBV21-1 represents a pseudogene. The CDR3 covers 17 residues. This chain's CDR3 is CASSKRRNGGKIAEAFF. CDR3 DNA: TGTGCCAGCAGCAAAAGAAGGAACGGGGGAAAGATAGCTGAAGCTTTCTTT.

The V gene is TRBV10-2, the J gene TRBJ2-2; 10 bases are a match to TRBD2. The V segment lost 6 bases and the J segment 2 bases; nucleotides outside the gene matches: 6. Germline CDR1 and CDR2: WSHSY and SAAADI. The CDR3 totals 16 residues. CDR3: CASRILAGGNTGELFF. The CDR3 coding sequence is TGCGCCAGCAGAATTTTAGCGGGGGGAAACACCGGGGAGCTGTTTTTT.

The chain couples TRBV29-1 to TRBJ1-2, with 9 bases fitting TRBD1. V lost 6 bases to trimming and J lost 3 bases; unmatched junction nucleotides: 5. Germline CDR1 SQVTM, CDR2 ANQGSEA. The CDR3 is 13 amino acids. The CDR3 DNA reads as TGCAGCGTAACAGGGGGCGAGGACTATGGCTACACCTTC. Translated, it gives CSVTGGEDYGYTF.

V gene TRBV5-6 combines with J gene TRBJ2-3, with D perhaps matching TRBD1 (5 bases). This CDR3 contains 15 residues. Trimming removed 3 bases at V and 5 bases at J, with 16 bases between. Germline CDR1 and CDR2: SGHDT and YYEEEE. The CDR3 nucleotides are TGTGCCAGCAGCTACCCTTCAGGGATGGGAGATACGCAGTATTTT. It codes for CASSYPSGMGDTQYF.

In its sample, this clone was seen once. This sequence joins TRBV20-1 and TRBJ2-5, with 9 bases matching TRBD2. V shed 3 bases, J shed 1 base, and the junction held 3 bases outside the gene matches. The germline V gene has CDR1 DFQATT and CDR2 SNEGSKA (reference sequence). There are 14 residues in the CDR3. CDR3 protein: CSASRGGGQETQYF. CDR3 DNA sequence: TGCAGTGCTAGTCGCGGGGGGGGCCAAGAGACCCAGTACTTC.

The chain recombines TRBV14 with TRBJ2-4, with D possibly being TRBD2 (6 bases). This CDR3 comprises 15 residues. The germline V gene encodes CDR1 SGHDN and CDR2 FVKESK. V dropped 4 bases and J dropped 0 bases, with 10 bases sitting between them. The CDR3 nucleotides are TGTGCCAGCAGCCTCCGGGGAGGAGCCAAAAACATTCAGTACTTC. Translated: CASSLRGGAKNIQYF.

The chain carries TRBV14 and TRBJ1-1, with TRBD1 matching 7 bases. J lost 3 bases, V lost 1 base, and 5 bases had no gene match. Looked up from germline, CDR1 is SGHDN and CDR2 is FVKESK. The CDR3 loop spans 15 amino acids. CDR3 amino acids: CASSQAPGQYTEAFF. DNA for the CDR3: TGTGCCAGCAGCCAAGCACCGGGACAGTACACTGAAGCTTTCTTT.

The chain has TRBV6-5 and TRBJ1-5, with a tentative D call TRBD1 (5 bases). CDR1 and CDR2 (germline): MNHEY, SVGAGI. V shed 6 bases and J shed 2 bases, with 14 bases lying between them. This CDR3 is built from 15 residues. The DNA for the CDR3 is TGTGCCAGCAGGACGGGGGGGGAAGGCAATCAGCCCCAGCATTTT. Residues: CASRTGGEGNQPQHF.

CDR3 sequence reads: CASSFRTSAGGNYNEQFF. CDR3 nucleotides: TGCGCCAGCAGCTTCCGAACGTCTGCGGGGGGAAACTACAATGAGCAGTTCTTC. V and J are TRBV4-1 and TRBJ2-1, with TRBD2 matching 8 bases. The CDR3 consists of 18 residues. CDR1 is MGHRA and CDR2 is YSYEKL in the germline V gene. J lost 3 bases, V lost 5 bases, and 15 bases had no gene match.

This clone was found a few times. The sample carries other DNA sequences with the same CDR3. The V gene is TRBV19, the J gene TRBJ1-2; 11 bases align to TRBD1. The CDR3 covers 15 residues. Germline loops: CDR1 LNHDA, CDR2 SQIVND (reference sequence). J lost 2 bases, V lost 4 bases, and 3 bases had no gene match. This CDR3 is CASSTRTGGNYGYTF. The CDR3 DNA is TGTGCCAGTAGTACTCGGACAGGGGGCAACTATGGCTACACCTTC.

The chain couples TRBV15 to TRBJ1-2, with 9 bases that match TRBD1. V lost 1 base to trimming and J lost 0 bases; unmatched junction nucleotides: 3. This CDR3 has 16 residues. Germline V gene sequence: CDR1 LNHNV, CDR2 YYDKDF (reference sequence). The CDR3 DNA is TGTGCCACCAGCAGAGGAGGGACAGGGACTAACTATGGCTACACCTTC. Its translation is CATSRGGTGTNYGYTF.

This chain links TRBV3-1 (or the pseudogene TRBV3-2) with TRBJ1-2; tentative D call: TRBD1 (5 bases). The V gene's germline CDR1 is LGHDT and CDR2 YNNKEL (reference sequence). V shed 3 bases and J shed 8 bases, with 22 bases lying between them. The CDR3 extends over 16 amino acids. CDR3 coding DNA: TGTGCCAGCAGCCATTTGATCCAGGGAATGGGTCGCGGCTACACCTTC. It yields the protein CASSHLIQGMGRGYTF.

The chain uses TRBV2 and TRBJ1-3; 7 bases align to TRBD1. From germline, CDR1 is SNHLY and CDR2 FYNNEI. Trimming took 10 bases from V and 0 from J; bases not matched to a gene: 9. The CDR3 consists of 15 residues. CDR3 nucleotide sequence: TGTGCCACCCACAGGGGACAGAGCTCTGGAAACACCATATATTTT. Its translation is CATHRGQSSGNTIYF.